Here is one TCR beta chain with its context. What it binds is not known. Germline values: CDR1 SGHRS, CDR2 YFSETQ. The CDR3 loop spans 16 amino acids. V was clipped by 0 bases and J by 3 bases, with 13 bases between them. This specimen comes from a study of shared clonotypes between healthy human individuals. Study-wide findings and caveats: The low donor count limited represented genetic and exposure-history diversity.

At the deep level, the assay was run. The repertoire was sequenced with immunoSEQ multiplex PCR; TCRdb's copy has only in-frame clones and lacks some. Of 2 million to 3 million clones in the sample, approximately 90% were seen once. All participating donors were Caucasian adults from Nashville, Tennessee. The V call is TRBV5-1, the J call TRBJ2-1; D is ambiguous. The clonotype was recovered from a man aged 18 to 30 in good health. Sequences were obtained from naive CD4+ T cells sorted from blood. Documented subset: CD45RA+ positively selected. The CDR3 reads CASSLVPSGNYNEQFF. The CDR3 DNA sequence: TGCGCCAGCAGCTTGGTGCCTAGTGGGAACTACAATGAGCAGTTCTTC.